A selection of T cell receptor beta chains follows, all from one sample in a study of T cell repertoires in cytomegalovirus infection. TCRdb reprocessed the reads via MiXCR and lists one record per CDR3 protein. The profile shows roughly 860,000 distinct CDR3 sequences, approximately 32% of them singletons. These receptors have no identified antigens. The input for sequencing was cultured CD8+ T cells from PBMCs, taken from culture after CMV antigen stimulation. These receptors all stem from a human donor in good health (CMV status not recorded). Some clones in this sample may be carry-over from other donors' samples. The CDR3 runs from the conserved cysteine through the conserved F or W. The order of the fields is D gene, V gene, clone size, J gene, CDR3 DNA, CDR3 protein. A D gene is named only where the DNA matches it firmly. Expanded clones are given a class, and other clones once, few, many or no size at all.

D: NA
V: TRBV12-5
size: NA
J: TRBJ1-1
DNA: TGTGCTAGTGGCCTCGGAACACCCACTGAAGCTTTCTTT
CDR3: CASGLGTPTEAFF

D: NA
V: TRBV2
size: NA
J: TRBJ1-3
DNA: TGTGCCAGCAGTGAGAACCGAAACACCATATATTTT
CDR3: CASSENRNTIYF

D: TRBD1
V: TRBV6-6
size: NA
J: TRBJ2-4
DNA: TGTGCCAGCAGACTACAGGGGGCAGGGGCCAAAAACATTCAGTACTTC
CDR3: CASRLQGAGAKNIQYF

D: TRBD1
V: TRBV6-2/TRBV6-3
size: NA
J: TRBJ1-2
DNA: TGTGCCAGCAGTTACCTCACCACCTCCGGGACAGGAGAATATGGCTACACCTTC
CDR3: CASSYLTTSGTGEYGYTF

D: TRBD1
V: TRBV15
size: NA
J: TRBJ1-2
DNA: TGTGCCACCAGCAGTAGCTTTGGGAGAAGGGGGCATGGCTACACCTTC
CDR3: CATSSSFGRRGHGYTF

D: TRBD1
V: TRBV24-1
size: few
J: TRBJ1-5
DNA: TGTGCCACCAGTGATCCCAGGGGGCCGGTAAATCAGCCCCAGCATTTT
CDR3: CATSDPRGPVNQPQHF

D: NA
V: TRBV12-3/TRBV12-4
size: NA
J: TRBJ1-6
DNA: TGTGCCAGCAGTGTTGCCATTGGCGGTAATTCACCCCTCTACTTT
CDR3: CASSVAIGGNSPLYF

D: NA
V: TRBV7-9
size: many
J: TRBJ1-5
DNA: TGTGCCAGCAGCTTGACAGTAAATCAGCCCCAGCATTTT
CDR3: CASSLTVNQPQHF

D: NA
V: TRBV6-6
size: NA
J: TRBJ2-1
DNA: TGTGCCAGCAGGCTACAGGGCGTTGAGCAGTTCTTC
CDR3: CASRLQGVEQFF

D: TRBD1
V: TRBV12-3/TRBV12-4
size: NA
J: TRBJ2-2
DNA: TGTGCCAGCAGCCCAATCGGACAGGGGGCCGGGGAGCTGTTTTTT
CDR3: CASSPIGQGAGELFF

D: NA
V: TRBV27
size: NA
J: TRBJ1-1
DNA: TGTGCCAGCACGGGGGAAGGGGCTGAAGCTTTCTTT
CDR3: CASTGEGAEAFF

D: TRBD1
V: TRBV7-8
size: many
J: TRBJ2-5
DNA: TGTGCCAGCAGCTTAGGGTGGACAGGGGGCTTTTCGGGACAAGAGACCCAGTACTTC
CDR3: CASSLGWTGGFSGQETQYF

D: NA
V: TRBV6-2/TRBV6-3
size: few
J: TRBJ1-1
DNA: TGTGCCAGCGAGGGGAGGGGGAACACTGAAGCTTTCTTT
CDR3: CASEGRGNTEAFF

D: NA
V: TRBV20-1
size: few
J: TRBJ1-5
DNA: TGCAGTGCTAGGGCAGGGGAGGATTATAAATATCAGCCCCAGCATTTT
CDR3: CSARAGEDYKYQPQHF

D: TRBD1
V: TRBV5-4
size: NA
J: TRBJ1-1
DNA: TGTGCCAGCCTAATACAGGGGTCTGAAGCTTTCTTT
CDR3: CASLIQGSEAFF

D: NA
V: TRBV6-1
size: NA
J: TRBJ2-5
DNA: TGTGCCAGCAGTGAAGAGGCAGCCCAAGAGACCCAGTACTTC
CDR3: CASSEEAAQETQYF